The 19 T cell receptor beta chains reported below all come from one sample, sequenced in a study of shared clonotypes between healthy human individuals. Profiled with immunoSEQ multiplex PCR; TCRdb holds only in-frame clones, not every one. The data show 1,400,000 or so clones, around 98.5% seen once. The specimen sequenced was naive CD4+ T cells sorted from blood. Subset of the sample: CD45RA+ positively selected. The receptors shown here come from a man aged 25 to 40 in good health.

This clone came up once. The J gene is TRBJ2-7, the V gene TRBV5-1, with a tentative D call TRBD2 (6 bases). The CDR3 is made up of 13 amino acids. The V gene's germline CDR1 is SGHRS and CDR2 YFSETQ. Trimming pared 3 bases from V and 2 bases from J, leaving 9 bases between. CDR3 nucleotide sequence: TGCGCCAGCAGCTGGGCGGGGACCTACGAGCAGTACTTC. Encoded protein: CASSWAGTYEQYF. Combining the CDR3 with reference TRBV5-1 and TRBJ2-7 gives the whole variable domain KAGVTQTPRYLIKTRGQQVTLSCSPISGHRSVSWYQQTPGQGLQFLFEYFSETQRNKGNFPGRFSGRQFSNSRSEMNVSTLELGDSALYLCASSWAGTYEQYFGPGTRLTVT.

This sequence joins TRBV5-1 and TRBJ1-3, with D uncertain. The germline V gene encodes CDR1 SGHRS and CDR2 YFSETQ. V was pared by 4 bases and J by 1 base, with 12 bases between. The CDR3 covers 15 residues. Written as DNA, the CDR3 is TGCGCCAGCAGCCCGTGGGTCGCTTCTGGAAACACCATATATTTT. This codes for CASSPWVASGNTIYF.

The chain couples TRBV11-2 to TRBJ2-1; TRBD2 agrees at 10 bases. Per the germline V gene, CDR1 is SGHAT and CDR2 is FQNNGV. V lost 5 bases and J lost 3; bases outside the gene matches: 4. This CDR3 region has 15 residues. CDR3 amino acids: CASSQGLAVYNEQFF. In DNA form, the CDR3 reads TGTGCCAGCAGCCAAGGACTAGCGGTCTACAATGAGCAGTTCTTC.

In its sample, this clone was seen once. The chain combines TRBV9 with TRBJ2-1, with 10 positions matching TRBD2. This CDR3 spans 16 amino acids. CDR1 and CDR2 from the germline V gene are SGDLS and YYNGEE. J gave up 0 bases and V 2 bases, and 2 bases lay outside the gene matches. In nucleotides, the CDR3 is TGTGCCAGCAGCGTGGGACTAGCGTACTCCTACAATGAGCAGTTCTTC. Its translation: CASSVGLAYSYNEQFF.

Note on this clone: The sample contains more than one DNA sequence encoding this CDR3. The CDR3 nucleotides read TGCAGCGTTGAGGGGTACAGCTACGAGCAGTACTTC. It codes for CSVEGYSYEQYF. This chain links TRBV29-1 with TRBJ2-7; D remains ambiguous. Per germline, CDR1 SQVTM and CDR2 ANQGSEA. V lost 3 bases to trimming and J lost 3 bases, with 9 bases between them. This CDR3 comprises 12 residues.

This clone was detected once. The chain links TRBV7-2 to TRBJ1-2, with 7 bases lining up with TRBD1. The J segment lost 8 bases and the V segment lost 5 bases, leaving 11 bases of the junction unmatched. There are 14 residues in the CDR3. Germline lookup yields CDR1 SGHTA and CDR2 FQGNSA. CDR3: CASSRSGQPKGYTF. The CDR3, as DNA: TGTGCCAGCAGCCGCTCGGGACAGCCGAAGGGCTACACCTTC.

The V gene is TRBV19, the J gene TRBJ1-2; 10 nucleotides match TRBD1. The CDR3 sequence is 13 residues long. Germline assignment: CDR1 LNHDA and CDR2 SQIVND (reference sequence). V lost 9 bases to trimming and J lost 8 bases; unmatched junction nucleotides: 9. CDR3 sequence reads: CASPTGTGAGYTF. The DNA of the CDR3 is TGTGCCAGCCCGACCGGGACAGGGGCCGGCTACACCTTC.

A remark on this clone: One end of the junction fails to match germline, which may point to a read error. The chain recombines TRBV7-7 with TRBJ2-5; TRBD1 might be the D (6 bases). The V gene's germline CDR1 is SSHAT and CDR2 FNYEAQ (reference sequence). CDR3 size: 16 residues. CDR3 sequence: CASSFQSPGQIETQYF. In nucleotides, the CDR3 is TGTGCTAGCAGCTTCCAGAGTCCCGGACAGATAGAGACCCAGTACTTC.

The V and J genes are TRBV29-1 and TRBJ2-1, with TRBD2 identical over 14 bases. Germline CDR1 and CDR2: SQVTM and ANQGSEA. CDR3 length equals 20 residues. Unmatched junction bases numbered 15, after V lost 4 bases and J lost 1 base. This CDR3 reads CSVARRLAGGPNMSYNEQFF. Written as DNA, the CDR3 is TGCAGCGTTGCCAGACGACTAGCGGGAGGGCCCAATATGTCCTACAATGAGCAGTTCTTC.

The chain has TRBV9 and TRBJ2-1; TRBD2 agrees at 11 bases. The V gene end was trimmed by 0 bases and the J gene end by 7 bases; junction bases not matched to a gene: 9. CDR1 is SGDLS and CDR2 is YYNGEE in the germline V gene. The CDR3 length is 17 residues. This CDR3 is CASSVGLGTSGKNEQFF. In DNA, the CDR3 is TGTGCCAGCAGCGTAGGCCTGGGGACTAGCGGTAAAAATGAGCAGTTCTTC.

CDR3 DNA sequence: TGTGCCATCACTAGCGGGATCGAAGAGACCCAGTACTTC. Translating it yields CAITSGIEETQYF. V and J are TRBV10-3 and TRBJ2-5, with 9 bases matching TRBD2. The germline V gene has CDR1 ENHRY and CDR2 SYGVKD. CDR3 length: 13 residues. The junction had 3 bases not matched to a gene; V was cut back by 7 bases and J by 3 bases.

Worth noting for this clone: Other DNA sequences in the sample encode the same CDR3. The rearrangement uses TRBV4-3 and TRBJ2-1; 10 bases match TRBD2. The V gene end was trimmed by 0 bases and the J gene end by 0 bases; junction bases not matched to a gene: 2. This CDR3 spans 17 amino acids. Germline V gene sequence: CDR1 LGHNA, CDR2 YSLEER. Here the CDR3 DNA reads TGCGCCAGCAGCCAAGATCCTAGCGGGAGCTCCTACAATGAGCAGTTCTTC. It yields the protein CASSQDPSGSSYNEQFF.

The chain combines TRBV27 with TRBJ2-7; TRBD1 is a possible D gene (6 bases). CDR3 length: 15 residues. Looked up from germline, CDR1 is MNHEY and CDR2 is SMNVEV (reference sequence). Trimming shortened V by 5 bases and J by 2 bases, and 16 bases separated the two germline ends. DNA for the CDR3: TGTGCCAGCAGTGAAACAAGTCCAGGGGCCTACGAGCAGTACTTC. It is translated as CASSETSPGAYEQYF.

The chain couples TRBV5-1 to TRBJ2-1; 8 nucleotides align to TRBD2. The ends lost 3 bases at V and 7 bases at J; junction bases unmatched: 9. CDR1 is SGHRS, CDR2 YFSETQ, per germline. This CDR3 spans 15 amino acids. This chain's CDR3 is CASSSPGLGRNEQFF. CDR3 in DNA: TGCGCCAGCAGCTCGCCGGGACTAGGTAGGAATGAGCAGTTCTTC.

This chain uses TRBV15 with TRBJ2-6; either TRBD1 or TRBD2 may fit D (5 bases each). Germline CDR1 and CDR2: LNHNV and YYDKDF (reference sequence). Deletions cut 3 bases from V and 3 bases from J, with 18 bases between. There are 18 residues in the CDR3. The DNA of the CDR3 is TGTGCCACCAGCAGGGAGTATCGGGGCTTCGGTGGGGCCAACGTCCTGACTTTC. It encodes CATSREYRGFGGANVLTF.

The DNA for the CDR3 is TGTGCCAGCAGCCTCCGGGGAGCGAACACTGAAGCTTTCTTT. This codes for CASSLRGANTEAFF. The chain recombines TRBV7-8 with TRBJ1-1, with unresolved D. CDR3 length equals 14 residues. The V gene's germline CDR1 is SGHVS and CDR2 FQNEAQ. Trimming removed 5 bases from V and 1 base from J, with 11 bases in between. Full variable domain (missing parts from reference TRBV7-8 and TRBJ1-1): GAGVSQSPRYKVAKRGQDVALRCDPISGHVSLFWYQQALGQGPEFLTYFQNEAQLDKSGLPSDRFFAERPEGSVSTLKIQRTQQEDSAVYLCASSLRGANTEAFFGQGTRLTVV.

This rearrangement joins TRBV5-1 to TRBJ1-5, with 7 nucleotides matching TRBD1. The CDR3 totals 16 residues. Germline CDR1 and CDR2: SGHRS and YFSETQ. With V trimmed by 3 bases and J by 3 bases, 9 bases remained unmatched. CDR3 coding DNA: TGCGCCAGCAGCTCCCGGGACAGCGATTACAATCAGCCCCAGCATTTT. Residues: CASSSRDSDYNQPQHF.

This chain links TRBV7-9 with TRBJ2-7; 8 bases match TRBD2. Germline V lookup: CDR1 SEHNR, CDR2 FQNEAQ (reference sequence). CDR3 length equals 15 residues. V lost 4 bases, J lost 3 bases, and 8 bases stayed unmatched. The CDR3 sequence: CASSSLAGPFYEQYF. In nucleotides, the CDR3 is TGTGCCAGCAGCTCCTTAGCGGGGCCTTTCTACGAGCAGTACTTC.

This clone was counted a single time. The sample contains more than one DNA sequence encoding this CDR3. The J gene is TRBJ2-7, the V gene TRBV19; the D gene is possibly TRBD1 (6 bases). V was clipped by 3 bases and J by 3 bases, with 9 bases between them. Germline V CDR1 and CDR2: LNHDA, SQIVND (reference sequence). CDR3 length equals 13 residues. The CDR3 loop reads CASSIGRGYEQYF. CDR3 nucleotides: TGTGCCAGTAGTATCGGCAGGGGCTACGAGCAGTACTTC.